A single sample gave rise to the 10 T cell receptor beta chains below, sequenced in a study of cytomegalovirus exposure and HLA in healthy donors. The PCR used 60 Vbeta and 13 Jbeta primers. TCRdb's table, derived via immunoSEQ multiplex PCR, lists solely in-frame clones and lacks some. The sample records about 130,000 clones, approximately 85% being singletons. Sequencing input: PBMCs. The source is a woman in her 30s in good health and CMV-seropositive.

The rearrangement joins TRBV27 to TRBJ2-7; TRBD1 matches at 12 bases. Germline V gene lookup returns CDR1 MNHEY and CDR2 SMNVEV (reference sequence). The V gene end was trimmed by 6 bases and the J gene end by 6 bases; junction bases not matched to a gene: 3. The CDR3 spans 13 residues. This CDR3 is CASSRDRGLEQYF. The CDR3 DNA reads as TGTGCCAGCAGCCGGGACAGGGGGCTCGAGCAGTACTTC.

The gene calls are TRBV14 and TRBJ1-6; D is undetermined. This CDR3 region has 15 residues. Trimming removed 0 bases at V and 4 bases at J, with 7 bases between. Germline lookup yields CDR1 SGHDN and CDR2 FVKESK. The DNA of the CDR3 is TGTGCCAGCAGCCAAGATCCGGTTTATAATTCACCCCTCCACTTT. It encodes CASSQDPVYNSPLHF.

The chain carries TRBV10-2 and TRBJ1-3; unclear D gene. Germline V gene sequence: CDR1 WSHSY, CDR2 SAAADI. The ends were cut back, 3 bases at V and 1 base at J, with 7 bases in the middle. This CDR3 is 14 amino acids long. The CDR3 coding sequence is TGCGCCAGCAGTGAAACCGCGTCTGGAAACACCATATATTTT. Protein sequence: CASSETASGNTIYF.

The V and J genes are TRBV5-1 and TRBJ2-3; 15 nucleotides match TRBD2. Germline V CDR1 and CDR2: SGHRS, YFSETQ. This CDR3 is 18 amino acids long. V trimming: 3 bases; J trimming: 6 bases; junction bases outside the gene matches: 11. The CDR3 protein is CASSSGLAGGPPRDTQYF. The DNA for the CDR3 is TGCGCCAGCAGCTCGGGACTAGCGGGGGGCCCTCCTCGGGATACGCAGTATTTT.

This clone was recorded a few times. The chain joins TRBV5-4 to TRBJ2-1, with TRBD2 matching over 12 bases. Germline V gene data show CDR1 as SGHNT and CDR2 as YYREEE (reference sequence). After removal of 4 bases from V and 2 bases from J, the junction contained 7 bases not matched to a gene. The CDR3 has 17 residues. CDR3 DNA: TGTGCCAGCAGCCCGGGACTAGCGGGCCCTCCCTACAATGAGCAGTTCTTC. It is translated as CASSPGLAGPPYNEQFF.

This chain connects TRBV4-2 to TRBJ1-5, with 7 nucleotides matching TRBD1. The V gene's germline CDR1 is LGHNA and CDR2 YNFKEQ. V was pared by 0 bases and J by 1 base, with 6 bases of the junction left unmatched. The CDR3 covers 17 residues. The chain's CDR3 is CASSQEAQGVSNQPQHF. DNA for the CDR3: TGTGCCAGCAGCCAAGAGGCGCAGGGGGTAAGCAATCAGCCCCAGCATTTT.

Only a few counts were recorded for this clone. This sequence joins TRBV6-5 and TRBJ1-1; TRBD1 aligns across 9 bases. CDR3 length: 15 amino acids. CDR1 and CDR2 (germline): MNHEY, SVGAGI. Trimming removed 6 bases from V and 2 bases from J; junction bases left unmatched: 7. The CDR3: CASRTQGQGNTEAFF. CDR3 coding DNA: TGTGCCAGCAGAACCCAGGGACAGGGTAACACTGAAGCTTTCTTT.

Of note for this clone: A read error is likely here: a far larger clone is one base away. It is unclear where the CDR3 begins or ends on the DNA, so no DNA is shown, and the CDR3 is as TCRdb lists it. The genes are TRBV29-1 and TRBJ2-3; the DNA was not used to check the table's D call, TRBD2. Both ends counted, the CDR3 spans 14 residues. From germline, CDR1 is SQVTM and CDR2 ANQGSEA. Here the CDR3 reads CSVGSGSSTDTQNF.

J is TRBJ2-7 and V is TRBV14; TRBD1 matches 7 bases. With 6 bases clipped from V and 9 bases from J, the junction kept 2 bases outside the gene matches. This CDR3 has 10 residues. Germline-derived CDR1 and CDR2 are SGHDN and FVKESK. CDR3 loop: CASRPGGQYF. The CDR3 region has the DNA TGTGCCAGCAGGCCAGGGGGGCAGTACTTC.

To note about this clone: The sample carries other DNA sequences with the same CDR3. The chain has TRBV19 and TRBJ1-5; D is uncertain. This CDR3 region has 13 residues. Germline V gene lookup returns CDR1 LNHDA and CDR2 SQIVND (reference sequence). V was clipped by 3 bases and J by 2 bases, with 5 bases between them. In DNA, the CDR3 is TGTGCCAGTAGTATCCCTGGCAATCAGCCCCAGCATTTT. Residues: CASSIPGNQPQHF.